A single sample is the source of the 32 T cell receptor beta chains below, sequenced in a study of T cell repertoires in cytomegalovirus infection. One entry per CDR3 protein, called by TCRdb with MiXCR from the reads. This table has about 740,000 distinct CDR3 sequences, around a third appearing once. Antigen specificity for these receptors is unknown. The sample consisted of cultured PBMCs, taken from culture after CMV antigen stimulation. Receptors were obtained from a human donor in good health (CMV status not recorded). Some clones in this sample may be carry-over from other donors' samples.

V gene TRBV4-1 combines with J gene TRBJ1-6; no definite D call. CDR1 is MGHRA and CDR2 is YSYEKL in the germline V gene. This CDR3 contains 12 residues. Trimming pared 1 base from V and 12 bases from J, leaving 7 bases between. The CDR3 sequence is CASSQVSRPLHF. CDR3 nucleotide sequence: TGCGCCAGCAGCCAAGTGTCTCGACCCCTCCACTTT.

This clonotype has only one observation. The chain employs TRBV20-1 and TRBJ2-3; 12 positions agree with TRBD2. V lost 6 bases to trimming and J lost 3 bases; unmatched junction nucleotides: 4. The CDR3 has 14 amino acids. CDR1 and CDR2 from the germline V gene are DFQATT and SNEGSKA (reference sequence). The CDR3 reads CSALTSGRTDTQYF. The CDR3 DNA follows: TGCAGTGCCCTGACTAGCGGGAGAACAGATACGCAGTATTTT.

This chain connects TRBV11-2 to TRBJ2-1; the match to TRBD2 covers 8 bases. CDR3 length: 14 residues. The ends lost 5 bases at V and 4 bases at J; junction bases unmatched: 4. Germline assignment: CDR1 SGHAT and CDR2 FQNNGV. This chain's CDR3 is CASSETSEYNEQFF. The CDR3 DNA is TGTGCCAGCAGCGAGACTAGCGAGTACAATGAGCAGTTCTTC.

This clonotype was detected once. The V gene is TRBV19, the J gene TRBJ2-2; no definite D call. V was clipped by 3 bases and J by 5 bases, with 10 bases between them. The germline V gene encodes CDR1 LNHDA and CDR2 SQIVND (reference sequence). The CDR3 length is 14 residues. CDR3: CASSIVGRTGELFF. CDR3 sequence (DNA): TGTGCCAGTAGTATCGTCGGGCGGACCGGGGAGCTGTTTTTT.

This clonotype turned up a few times. The rearrangement joins TRBV10-3 to TRBJ2-3, with 7 bases matching TRBD1. J lost 2 bases, V lost 3 bases, and 5 bases had no gene match. This CDR3 spans 15 amino acids. CDR1 is ENHRY, CDR2 SYGVKD, per germline. This chain's CDR3 is CAISEGDSLTDTQYF. For the CDR3, the DNA is TGTGCCATCAGTGAAGGGGACAGCCTCACAGATACGCAGTATTTT.

The V and J genes are TRBV7-2 and TRBJ2-1, with TRBD1 matching over 8 bases. Germline assignment: CDR1 SGHTA and CDR2 FQGNSA. With 5 bases clipped from V and 6 bases from J, the junction kept 15 bases outside the gene matches. CDR3 length: 17 amino acids. The CDR3 DNA reads as TGTGCCAGCAGCCGTCCGTCCGGGACAGGCGCGGGCAATGAGCAGTTCTTC. Translated: CASSRPSGTGAGNEQFF.

The chain uses TRBV6-5 and TRBJ1-4; 10 positions agree with TRBD1. The germline CDR1 and CDR2 sequences are MNHEY and SVGAGI. The CDR3 consists of 16 residues. Trimming removed 5 bases from V and 8 bases from J; junction bases left unmatched: 11. This chain's CDR3 is CASSPTPRTGGEKLFF. CDR3 nucleotide sequence: TGTGCCAGCAGTCCAACCCCCCGGACAGGGGGAGAAAAACTGTTTTTT.

The chain links TRBV6-2 or TRBV6-3 to TRBJ1-1; 7 bases line up with TRBD1. Germline V lookup: CDR1 MNHEY, CDR2 SVGEGT. The CDR3 runs to 17 residues. After removal of 4 bases from V and 0 bases from J, the junction contained 11 bases not matched to a gene. This CDR3 reads CASSFRDSLNMNTEAFF. The CDR3, as DNA: TGTGCCAGCAGTTTCCGGGACAGCCTTAACATGAACACTGAAGCTTTCTTT.

This clonotype has only a few counts. The V gene is TRBV12-3 or TRBV12-4, the J gene TRBJ1-5, with D possibly TRBD1 on 6 matching bases. V dropped 4 bases and J dropped 7 bases, with 14 bases sitting between them. The CDR3 extends over 14 amino acids. CDR3 DNA sequence: TGTGCCAGCAGTTCCCACAGGGTTGGCCAGCCCCAGCATTTT. This translates into CASSSHRVGQPQHF.

This clonotype has ten or more counts. The chain recombines TRBV11-2 with TRBJ1-5; tentative D call: TRBD1 (5 bases). The CDR3 runs 15 residues. Germline V CDR1 and CDR2: SGHAT, FQNNGV. V was pared by 1 base and J by 1 base, with 8 bases between. The CDR3 bases are TGTGCCAGCAGCTTAGGGAGGGACAGCAATCAGCCCCAGCATTTT. This codes for CASSLGRDSNQPQHF.

This clonotype has just a few counts. This sequence joins TRBV6-1 and TRBJ1-1; D is undetermined. Germline loops: CDR1 MNHNS, CDR2 SASEGT. Trimming shortened V by 9 bases and J by 2 bases, and 13 bases separated the two germline ends. This CDR3 comprises 13 residues. The CDR3 sequence: CASIRPENTEAFF. CDR3 DNA: TGTGCCAGTATCCGGCCAGAAAACACTGAAGCTTTCTTT.

The chain uses TRBV27 and TRBJ1-4, with 7 bases aligning to TRBD1. This CDR3 region has 17 residues. J lost 1 base, V lost 6 bases, and 11 bases had no gene match. The V gene's germline CDR1 is MNHEY and CDR2 SMNVEV (reference sequence). The CDR3 loop is CASRGGRGVRTNEKLFF. In DNA form, the CDR3 reads TGTGCCAGCAGGGGAGGCAGGGGGGTGAGAACTAATGAAAAACTGTTTTTT.

The chain is built from TRBV12-3 or TRBV12-4 and TRBJ2-3; D ambiguous. V was cut by 7 bases and J by 2 bases, with 13 bases left in between. The CDR3 totals 14 residues. Here the CDR3 reads CASTLLRLTDTQYF. The CDR3 region has the DNA TGTGCCAGCACCTTGCTACGGCTCACAGATACGCAGTATTTT.

This clonotype was detected a few times. The chain is built from TRBV4-3 and TRBJ1-4; D not certain. Germline loops: CDR1 LGHNA, CDR2 YSLEER. The CDR3 spans 16 residues. V lost 4 bases and J lost 7, with 19 bases in between. This CDR3 is CASSPLASAGSEKLFF. CDR3 in DNA: TGCGCCAGCAGCCCCCTGGCCTCGGCAGGCAGTGAAAAACTGTTTTTT.

The chain recombines TRBV10-3 with TRBJ1-4; 8 positions match TRBD1. Germline trimming cut 2 bases from V and 6 bases from J; bases unmatched to any gene: 2. Germline lookup yields CDR1 ENHRY and CDR2 SYGVKD. The CDR3 runs to 14 residues. The CDR3 region has the DNA TGTGCCATCAGTGAGGACAGGGGCGATGAAAAACTGTTTTTT. Translating gives CAISEDRGDEKLFF.

The gene calls are TRBV4-2 and TRBJ2-3; TRBD2 aligns across 13 bases. Trimming took 4 bases from V and 2 from J; bases not matched to a gene: 6. Germline CDR1 is LGHNA and CDR2 is YNFKEQ. CDR3 length equals 17 residues. Written as DNA, the CDR3 is TGTGCCAGCAGCCGCCGACTAGCGGGGGGAATCACAGATACGCAGTATTTT. It yields the protein CASSRRLAGGITDTQYF.

At least ten counts were recorded for this clonotype. The rearrangement uses TRBV12-3 or TRBV12-4 and TRBJ1-1; D is unclear. There are 12 residues in the CDR3. Trimming took off 3 bases at V and 8 bases at J, with 10 bases between the two ends. The CDR3 nucleotides read TGTGCCAGCAGTTTTCCGGGAACCGAAGCTTTCTTT. Translated, it gives CASSFPGTEAFF.

This clonotype was seen a handful of times. V is TRBV6-1 and J is TRBJ2-7, with D unresolved. This CDR3 spans 15 amino acids. Germline V CDR1 and CDR2: MNHNS, SASEGT. Between the trimmed V and J ends, which lost 0 bases and 3 bases, there was a span of 12 bases. The CDR3 loop is CASSEAARILYEQYF. CDR3 sequence (DNA): TGTGCCAGCAGTGAAGCTGCCAGGATCCTCTACGAGCAGTACTTC.

The J gene is TRBJ2-1, the V gene TRBV6-5; D call uncertain. CDR1 is MNHEY, CDR2 SVGAGI, per germline. The CDR3 covers 12 residues. Trimming took off 7 bases at V and 7 bases at J, with 11 bases between the two ends. In DNA form, the CDR3 reads TGTGCCAGCACGCAGGTTTTTAATGAGCAGTTCTTC. It translates to CASTQVFNEQFF.

This sequence joins TRBV28 and TRBJ1-2, with D uncertain. V shed 2 bases and J shed 4 bases, with 14 bases lying between them. This CDR3 region has 15 residues. CDR1 is MDHEN, CDR2 SYDVKM, per germline. The CDR3 DNA sequence: TGTGCCAGCAGTTTACTAGCCAGACGGATCTATGGCTACACCTTC. It encodes CASSLLARRIYGYTF.

Only a few counts were recorded for this clonotype. The gene calls are TRBV4-1 and TRBJ2-7; possibly TRBD1 for D (5 bases). Trimming removed 0 bases from V and 3 bases from J, with 21 bases in between. The CDR3 is 18 amino acids. CDR1 is MGHRA and CDR2 is YSYEKL in the germline V gene. The CDR3 region has the DNA TGCGCCAGCAGCCAAGATTCCCGGGCAGGGTGGATCGGCTACGAGCAGTACTTC. This translates into CASSQDSRAGWIGYEQYF.

This sequence joins TRBV6-2 or TRBV6-3 and TRBJ2-7, with D tentatively TRBD2 (6 bases). V shed 6 bases and J shed 9 bases, with 18 bases lying between them. CDR3 length equals 13 residues. Germline CDR1 is MNHEY and CDR2 is SVGEGT. The CDR3 DNA reads as TGTGCCAGCAGGCGCGGGGCAACCAGCGGGCAGTACTTC. Translation: CASRRGATSGQYF.

The chain combines TRBV27 with TRBJ1-1, with D possibly TRBD1 on 5 matching bases. Germline V CDR1 and CDR2: MNHEY, SMNVEV (reference sequence). Trimming shortened V by 6 bases and J by 8 bases, and 19 bases separated the two germline ends. The CDR3 runs 14 residues. CDR3 residues: CASSWGGAAGEAFF. The CDR3 DNA reads TGTGCCAGCAGCTGGGGGGGTGCGGCCGGCGAAGCTTTCTTT.

The chain carries TRBV19 and TRBJ2-3, with 9 bases matching TRBD2. The CDR3 consists of 17 residues. The V and J ends lost 11 bases and 8 bases, in that order; junction bases with no gene match: 23. CDR1 is LNHDA, CDR2 SQIVND, per germline (reference sequence). Here the CDR3 DNA reads TGTGCCGCTGACAGCGGGGGGACTAGGGGGGACCGGATTACGCAGTATTTT. Its translation is CAADSGGTRGDRITQYF.

This clonotype was counted a few times. This chain links TRBV7-2 with TRBJ1-5; D is undetermined. V dropped 5 bases and J dropped 2 bases, with 7 bases sitting between them. Germline CDR1 SGHTA, CDR2 FQGNSA. The CDR3 has 13 residues. This chain's CDR3 is CASSPVGNQPQHF. Written as DNA, the CDR3 is TGTGCCAGCAGCCCAGTCGGCAATCAGCCCCAGCATTTT.

The chain combines TRBV20-1 with TRBJ2-5, with 8 bases aligning to TRBD1. Germline V lookup: CDR1 DFQATT, CDR2 SNEGSKA (reference sequence). The CDR3 spans 18 residues. The V segment lost 3 bases and the J segment 0 bases; nucleotides outside the gene matches: 15. CDR3 region: CSARGTGTLGSYQETQYF. CDR3 sequence (DNA): TGCAGTGCTAGGGGGACAGGCACCTTGGGCTCATACCAAGAGACCCAGTACTTC.

This clonotype has more than one count but fewer than ten. J is TRBJ2-7 and V is TRBV6-5, with 13 bases that match TRBD2. This CDR3 is built from 14 residues. J gave up 7 bases and V 2 bases, and 2 bases lay outside the gene matches. Germline values: CDR1 MNHEY, CDR2 SVGAGI. CDR3 region: CASSYGLAGEEQYF. The CDR3, as DNA: TGTGCCAGCAGTTACGGACTAGCGGGGGAGGAGCAGTACTTC.

The V gene is TRBV4-1, the J gene TRBJ1-2; 11 positions match TRBD1. The CDR3 has 16 residues. V was clipped by 0 bases and J by 4 bases; unmatched bases: 4. Looked up from germline, CDR1 is MGHRA and CDR2 is YSYEKL. Here the CDR3 DNA reads TGCGCCAGCAGCCAAGATCTAGGACAGGGGGCCTATGGCTACACCTTC. This gives the protein CASSQDLGQGAYGYTF.

Ten or more counts support this clonotype. The V and J genes are TRBV6-1 and TRBJ2-7, with 11 bases matching TRBD2. CDR3 length: 13 residues. The junction had 7 bases not matched to a gene; V was cut back by 8 bases and J by 7 bases. The germline CDR1 and CDR2 sequences are MNHNS and SASEGT. Here the CDR3 DNA reads TGTGCCAGCTGGCGGCTAGCGGGAGGTGAGCAGTACTTC. It specifies CASWRLAGGEQYF.

V is TRBV18 and J is TRBJ2-1; 7 bases line up with TRBD1. V shed 3 bases and J 2 bases; nucleotides not matched to a gene: 4. This CDR3 comprises 15 residues. Germline loops: CDR1 KGHSH, CDR2 LQKENI. For the CDR3, the DNA is TGTGCCAGCTCACCCGCGACAGGGACCTACAATGAGCAGTTCTTC. It specifies CASSPATGTYNEQFF.

The V and J genes are TRBV4-3 and TRBJ2-3; D not resolved. The length of the CDR3 is 16 residues. Trimming removed 2 bases at V and 2 bases at J, with 14 bases between. Germline V gene lookup returns CDR1 LGHNA and CDR2 YSLEER. CDR3 nucleotide sequence: TGCGCCAGCAGCCAATTCCTCGGGTCTGACACAGATACGCAGTATTTT. As protein: CASSQFLGSDTDTQYF.

This clonotype was picked up a small number of times. The chain has TRBV7-2 and TRBJ2-7; 10 positions match TRBD2. Looked up from germline, CDR1 is SGHTA and CDR2 is FQGNSA. The CDR3 runs 15 residues. V trimming: 2 bases; J trimming: 2 bases; junction bases outside the gene matches: 3. CDR3 amino acids: CASSLSGGEPYEQYF. As DNA, the CDR3 is TGTGCCAGCAGCTTAAGCGGGGGGGAACCCTACGAGCAGTACTTC.